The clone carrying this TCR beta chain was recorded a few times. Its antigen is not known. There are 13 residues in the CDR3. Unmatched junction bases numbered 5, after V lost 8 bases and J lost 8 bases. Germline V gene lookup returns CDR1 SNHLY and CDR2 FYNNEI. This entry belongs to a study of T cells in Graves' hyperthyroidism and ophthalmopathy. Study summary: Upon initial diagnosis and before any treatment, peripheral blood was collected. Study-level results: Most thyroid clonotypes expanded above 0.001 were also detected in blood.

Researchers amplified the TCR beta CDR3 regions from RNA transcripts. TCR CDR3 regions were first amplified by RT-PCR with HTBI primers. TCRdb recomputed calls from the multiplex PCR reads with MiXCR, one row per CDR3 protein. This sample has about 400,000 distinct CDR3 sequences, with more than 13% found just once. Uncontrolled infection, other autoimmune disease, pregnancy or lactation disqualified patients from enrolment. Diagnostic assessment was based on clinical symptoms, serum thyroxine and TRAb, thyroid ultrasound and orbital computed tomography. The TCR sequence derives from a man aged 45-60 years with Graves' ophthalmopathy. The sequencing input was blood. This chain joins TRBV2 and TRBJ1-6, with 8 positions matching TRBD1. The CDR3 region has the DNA TGTGCCAGCGGGGGACAGGTTTATTCACCCCTCCACTTT. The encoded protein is CASGGQVYSPLHF.